The T cell receptor beta chain under discussion was sequenced for a study of neoadjuvant anti-PD-1 for oral cavity cancer (dated by TCRdb to 2020 to 2022). The study in broad terms: Before curative-intent surgical resection, most patients were given three to four biweekly doses of nivolumab at 3 mg/kg. Patients without progression received a fourth nivolumab dose around day 43 and underwent definitive surgical resection on days 50-56. Under RECIST 1.1, a patient counted as a responder if showing complete response, partial response or stable disease, and as a non-responder if showing progression. The parent correlative cohort included roughly 12 patients, with an approximately 35% response rate.

Results the study describes overall, beyond this receptor: Only a few patients per response group were included in the TCR analyses, and the authors called for validation in larger cohorts. After neoadjuvant nivolumab, significantly higher T cell clonality (Gini index) was found within PBMCs in non-responders than in responders. Higher pretreatment blood TCRbeta clonality and lower post-treatment tumor TCRbeta clonality were correlated with higher pretreatment blood Treg/Th17 ratios.

For deep sequencing, each PBMC sample was run in six replicates, with libraries mostly built from 450 to 550 ng of input genomic DNA. TCRbeta libraries were prepared with the immunoSEQ hsTCRbeta kit according to the manufacturer's instructions. The completed libraries were mixed into a single pool at 3 nM, then sequenced with an Illumina NovaSeq 6000 S4 flow cell. In the source study's methods: The immunoSEQ Analyzer was used for raw data preprocessing and quality control. The analysis was limited to productive rearrangements, and each clonotype was defined by a unique CDR3 amino acid sequence. Repertoire clonality was estimated as the Gini-Simpson index, which was calculated using the R package tcR. Student's t test was used to compare Gini indices, and Pearson correlation was used to assess associations with tumor size change. Sourced from immuneACCESS, this table was stored by TCRdb with only in-frame sequences that have V and J called. A share of the clones is absent; for the studies checked, an unresolved V gene accounts for under half, and the remainder has no known explanation. The DNA was the basis for D and trimming; V, J and clone size are from that table. Within this sample are around 67,000 clones, with roughly nine tenths of them counted one time only. The ten largest clones represent less than 3% of the sample.

Notes on this clone: Its antigen has not been determined. No much larger clone is present one base from it, and per-base qualities are unavailable.

Taken with the paper, the label for time point translates to: after neoadjuvant nivolumab, at surgical resection. None of the patients had received prior systemic or radiation treatment, and all were newly diagnosed with stage II-IVA oral cavity squamous cell carcinoma. The cohort was made up of patients with locally advanced, HPV-negative oral cavity squamous cell carcinoma. Peripheral blood mononuclear cells were analyzed directly, without maintenance or expansion in culture. Samples came from a longitudinal correlative study of a single-arm phase II trial of neoadjuvant nivolumab in oral cavity squamous cell carcinoma. Genomic DNA-based TCRbeta sequencing was performed on subject-matched pre- and post-treatment PBMCs and tumors from three responders and three non-responders. Peripheral blood mononuclear cells were drawn once before nivolumab treatment and a second time after treatment, when surgery took place. The Maxwell RSC DNA from Cells kit was used to extract genomic DNA from PBMCs.

The receptor comes from a person aged 35 to 85 with oral cavity squamous cell carcinoma. The input for sequencing was PBMCs, taken after nivolumab (anti-PD-1) treatment.

The CDR3 protein sequence reads: CASRRQGEAYYGYTF. The DNA is as follows: TGTGCCAGCAGGAGACAGGGAGAAGCTTACTATGGCTACACCTTC. Here the chain combines TRBV6-1 and TRBJ1-2; TRBD1 fits 7 bases in the junction. Sequences MNHNS (CDR1) and SASEGT (CDR2) are obtained from the germline V gene. Spanning cysteine to phenylalanine, the CDR3 consists of 15 amino acids. The sequence is cut down to CDR3 DNA, 45 bases in frame from base 1. V lost 6 bases and J lost 3 bases, and the count of bases not matched to a germline gene is 10.